The sequence of this TCR beta chain was determined in a study of T cells in Graves' hyperthyroidism and ophthalmopathy. General observations from the study: A median 6.5 months before onset, the model predicted ophthalmopathy. Among clonotypes expanded in thyroid above 0.001, most were also found in blood.

RNA transcripts yielded amplified TCR beta CDR3 regions. Primed by the HTBI set, a first-round RT-PCR was run on the TCR CDR3. One entry per CDR3 protein results from TCRdb running MiXCR on the multiplex PCR reads. The data show about 300,000 distinct CDR3 sequences, with roughly a fifth seen just once and less than 45% held by the top ten. This clonotype came up many times. As yet, its antigen is unknown. Criteria for exclusion of patients were uncontrolled infection, other autoimmune disease, pregnancy or lactation. PBMCs were sourced from more than 9 ml fresh peripheral blood. Trimming left V 5 bases short and J 3 bases short, with 11 bases between. The CDR3 consists of 14 residues. Germline CDR1 and CDR2: SNHLY and FYNNEI.

J is TRBJ2-1 and V is TRBV2; TRBD2 might be the D (5 bases). This clonotype originated in a man in his forties or fifties with Graves' ophthalmopathy. Sequencing used blood. The CDR3 nucleotides are TGTGCCAGCAGTAGCCCGGACTTCTACAATGAGCAGTTCTTC. Amino acid sequence: CASSSPDFYNEQFF.